Following are 16 T cell receptor beta chains from one sample sequenced in a study of blood T cell repertoires in COVID-19. Measured with immunoSEQ multiplex PCR; TCRdb has only the in-frame clones, and not every one. Here the sample spans about 190,000 clones, approximately 90% being singletons. The sample consisted of peripheral blood. These receptors were taken from a man in his 70s with active or convalescent COVID-19.

This clone was counted once. V gene TRBV10-2 combines with J gene TRBJ2-2; no firm D call. V lost 4 bases and J lost 5, with 8 bases in between. This CDR3 has 13 amino acids. Germline lookup yields CDR1 WSHSY and CDR2 SAAADI. The CDR3 here is CASSGQQTGELFF. The CDR3 DNA reads as TGCGCCAGCAGTGGTCAACAAACCGGGGAGCTGTTTTTT.

The chain uses TRBV5-1 and TRBJ2-1; 10 bases align to TRBD2. V shed 4 bases and J 9 bases; nucleotides not matched to a gene: 7. This CDR3 spans 14 amino acids. The germline gives CDR1 SGHRS, CDR2 YFSETQ. The CDR3 is CASSVSGGISEQFF. CDR3 sequence (DNA): TGCGCCAGCAGCGTTAGCGGGGGGATCTCTGAGCAGTTCTTC.

V is TRBV3-1 (or the pseudogene TRBV3-2) and J is TRBJ1-3; 7 positions match TRBD1. The germline V gene encodes CDR1 LGHDT and CDR2 YNNKEL (reference sequence). Trimming cost V 5 bases and J 0 bases; bases outside gene matches: 1. The CDR3 covers 14 residues. CDR3 loop: CASSWTGSGNTIYF. The CDR3 DNA follows: TGTGCCAGCAGCTGGACAGGCTCTGGAAACACCATATATTTT.

CDR3: CATSRSGKYNEQFF. For the CDR3, the DNA is TGTGCCACCAGCAGATCCGGGAAATACAATGAGCAGTTCTTC. V usage is TRBV15 and J usage is TRBJ2-1; maybe TRBD2 (5 bases). V lost 2 bases and J 4 bases, leaving 9 bases between the germline ends. The CDR3 length is 14 residues. Germline V lookup: CDR1 LNHNV, CDR2 YYDKDF (reference sequence).

The rearrangement uses TRBV6-5 and TRBJ1-5; 7 bases match TRBD1. Trimming at V came to 8 bases and at J to 3 bases, leaving 7 bases not matched to a gene. The CDR3 runs 14 residues. CDR1 and CDR2 from the germline V gene are MNHEY and SVGAGI. Written as DNA, the CDR3 is TGTGCCAGCGGGAGACAGGGATACAATCAGCCCCAGCATTTT. Encoded protein: CASGRQGYNQPQHF.

The table lists this clone with a count of one. This chain connects TRBV11-2 to TRBJ2-1; TRBD2 aligns across 8 bases. The CDR3 length is 17 residues. CDR1 and CDR2 from the germline V gene are SGHAT and FQNNGV. The V gene end was trimmed by 5 bases and the J gene end by 0 bases; junction bases not matched to a gene: 9. CDR3 protein: CASSRRSGRDSYNEQFF. The CDR3 DNA is TGTGCCAGCAGCCGAAGGAGCGGGAGAGACTCCTACAATGAGCAGTTCTTC.

For the CDR3, the DNA is TGTGCCAGCTTGACTAGCTACGAGCAGTACTTC. This codes for CASLTSYEQYF. The chain employs TRBV2 and TRBJ2-7; D may be TRBD2 (6 bases). The CDR3 runs to 11 residues. The V end was cut by 8 bases, the J end by 3 bases, with 8 bases between. Germline V gives CDR1 SNHLY, CDR2 FYNNEI.

The chain has TRBV7-8 and TRBJ1-2, with 10 bases that match TRBD1. CDR1 SGHVS and CDR2 FQNEAQ come from the germline V gene. V lost 1 base and J lost 4; bases outside the gene matches: 3. The CDR3 has 15 amino acids. CDR3 nucleotides: TGTGCCAGCAGCTTAGGACAGGGGGCTTTCTATGGCTACACCTTC. It specifies CASSLGQGAFYGYTF.

The chain is built from TRBV11-2 and TRBJ2-7; 10 bases fit TRBD2. This CDR3 spans 12 amino acids. Germline-derived CDR1 and CDR2 are SGHAT and FQNNGV. The J segment lost 6 bases and the V segment lost 5 bases, leaving 1 base of the junction unmatched. The CDR3 sequence is CASSPSGSEQYF. The CDR3, as DNA: TGTGCCAGCAGCCCTAGCGGGAGCGAGCAGTACTTC.

The chain uses TRBV18 and TRBJ2-1; 13 nucleotides match TRBD2. V lost 0 bases to trimming and J lost 7 bases; unmatched junction nucleotides: 6. The CDR3 runs to 17 residues. CDR1 and CDR2 from the germline V gene are KGHSH and LQKENI. In nucleotides, the CDR3 is TGTGCCAGCTCACCACCGACTAGCGGGAGGAAAGAAAATGAGCAGTTCTTC. It translates to CASSPPTSGRKENEQFF.

The chain links TRBV11-2 to TRBJ2-1, with TRBD1 matching 10 bases. With V trimmed by 3 bases and J by 7 bases, 6 bases remained unmatched. CDR1 is SGHAT and CDR2 is FQNNGV in the germline V gene. This CDR3 region has 15 residues. For the CDR3, the DNA is TGTGCCAGCAGCTTCCGACAGGGGGCCGGGAATGAGCAGTTCTTC. Protein sequence: CASSFRQGAGNEQFF.

The chain uses TRBV5-6 and TRBJ2-7; D possibly corresponds to TRBD1 (6 bases). This CDR3 is 14 amino acids long. The V gene lost 3 bases and the J gene lost 2 bases, with 12 bases spanning the gap. Germline-derived CDR1 and CDR2 are SGHDT and YYEEEE. CDR3 sequence: CASSYPGQPYEQYF. CDR3 DNA sequence: TGTGCCAGCAGCTACCCGGGACAACCCTACGAGCAGTACTTC.

This clone was seen a few times. The chain uses TRBV5-4 and TRBJ2-3, with D possibly TRBD1 on 5 matching bases. Germline V lookup: CDR1 SGHNT, CDR2 YYREEE (reference sequence). V lost 4 bases and J lost 2, with 8 bases in between. The CDR3 consists of 13 residues. The CDR3 is CASSKTDTDTQYF. The DNA of the CDR3 is TGTGCCAGCAGCAAGACAGACACAGATACGCAGTATTTT.

This chain joins TRBV3-1 (or the pseudogene TRBV3-2) and TRBJ2-5, with 10 bases identical to TRBD2. The J segment lost 5 bases and the V segment lost 0 bases, leaving 6 bases of the junction unmatched. The CDR3 runs 16 residues. Germline V gives CDR1 LGHDT, CDR2 YNNKEL (reference sequence). CDR3: CASSQEGAGGPETQYF. The DNA of the CDR3 is TGTGCCAGCAGCCAAGAGGGAGCGGGAGGGCCGGAGACCCAGTACTTC.

The CDR3 DNA reads as TGCGCCAGCAGCTTCCCAGGGGAAGGGACCCAGTACTTC. Its protein is CASSFPGEGTQYF. This chain connects TRBV5-1 to TRBJ2-5; a possible D gene is TRBD1 (6 bases). The CDR3 loop spans 13 amino acids. V was clipped by 2 bases and J by 7 bases, with 12 bases between them. CDR1 is SGHRS and CDR2 is YFSETQ in the germline V gene.

The gene calls are TRBV6-5 and TRBJ2-1, with D possibly TRBD2 on 6 matching bases. V dropped 7 bases and J dropped 6 bases, with 19 bases sitting between them. Germline lookup yields CDR1 MNHEY and CDR2 SVGAGI. CDR3 length: 15 residues. In DNA form, the CDR3 reads TGTGCCAGCAACCCCGAGGCGACTAGTTTCAATGAGCAGTTCTTC. Protein: CASNPEATSFNEQFF.